The sample holds many counts of the clone carrying this TCR beta chain. RNA transcripts were the template for amplifying TCR beta CDR3 regions. Initially, a first-round RT-PCR of the TCR CDR3 employed the HTBI primer set. Each CDR3 protein is one row after TCRdb ran MiXCR on the multiplex PCR reads. Here the sample spans hundreds of thousands of distinct CDR3 sequences, roughly 17% being singletons. The CDR3 is 14 amino acids. Germline V gene lookup returns CDR1 DFQATT and CDR2 SNEGSKA (reference sequence). Trimming cost V 0 bases and J 4 bases, with 13 bases left between them. This sample was taken from a study of T cells in Graves' hyperthyroidism and ophthalmopathy.

The clonotype was recovered from a woman aged 18-30 years with Graves' hyperthyroidism. Sequenced sample: blood. The V and J genes are TRBV20-1 and TRBJ2-7; D call uncertain. The CDR3 region is CSARETRRGYEQYF. The CDR3 coding sequence is TGCAGTGCTAGAGAAACCCGCCGTGGATACGAGCAGTACTTC.